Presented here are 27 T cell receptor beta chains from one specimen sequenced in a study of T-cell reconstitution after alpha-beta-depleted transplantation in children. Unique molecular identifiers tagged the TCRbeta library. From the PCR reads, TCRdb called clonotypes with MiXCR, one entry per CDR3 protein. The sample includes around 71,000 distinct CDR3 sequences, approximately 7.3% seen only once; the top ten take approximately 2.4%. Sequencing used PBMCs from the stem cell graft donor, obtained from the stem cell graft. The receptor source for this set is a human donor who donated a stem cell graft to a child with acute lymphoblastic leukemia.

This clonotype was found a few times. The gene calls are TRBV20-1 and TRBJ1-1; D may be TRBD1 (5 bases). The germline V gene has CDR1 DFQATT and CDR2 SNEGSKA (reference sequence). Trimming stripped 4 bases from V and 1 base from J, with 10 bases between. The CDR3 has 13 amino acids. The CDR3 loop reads CSAIGHPNTEAFF. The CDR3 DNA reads TGCAGTGCTATCGGACACCCGAACACTGAAGCTTTCTTT.

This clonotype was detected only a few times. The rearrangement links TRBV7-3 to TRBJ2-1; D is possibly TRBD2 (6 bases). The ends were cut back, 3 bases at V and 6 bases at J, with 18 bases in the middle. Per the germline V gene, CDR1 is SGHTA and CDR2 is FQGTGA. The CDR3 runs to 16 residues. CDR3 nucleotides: TGTGCCAGCAGCTTTAACCCCCAGCGGGCTTCCAATGAGCAGTTCTTC. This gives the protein CASSFNPQRASNEQFF.

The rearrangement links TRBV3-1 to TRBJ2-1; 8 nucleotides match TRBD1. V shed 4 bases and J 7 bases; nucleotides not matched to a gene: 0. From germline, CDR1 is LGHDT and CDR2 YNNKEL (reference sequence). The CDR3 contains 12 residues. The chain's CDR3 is CASSRQGNEQFF. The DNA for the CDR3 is TGTGCCAGCAGCCGACAGGGGAATGAGCAGTTCTTC.

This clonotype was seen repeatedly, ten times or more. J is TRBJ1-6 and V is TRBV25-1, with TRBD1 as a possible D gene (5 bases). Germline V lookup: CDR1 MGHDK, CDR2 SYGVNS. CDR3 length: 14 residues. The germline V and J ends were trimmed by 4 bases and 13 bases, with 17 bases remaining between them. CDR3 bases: TGTGCCAGCAGTGGTCGACAGTACAATGCGCCCCTCCACTTT. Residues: CASSGRQYNAPLHF.

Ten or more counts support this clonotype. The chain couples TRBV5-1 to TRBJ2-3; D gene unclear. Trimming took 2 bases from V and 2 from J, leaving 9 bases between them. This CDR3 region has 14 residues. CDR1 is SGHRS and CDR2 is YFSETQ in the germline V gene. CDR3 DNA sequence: TGCGCCAGCAGCTTCCTAAAATACACAGATACGCAGTATTTT. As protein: CASSFLKYTDTQYF.

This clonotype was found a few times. CDR3: CASSSRVTHYGYTF. As DNA, the CDR3 is TGTGCCAGCAGCTCCCGGGTTACCCACTATGGCTACACCTTC. The chain couples TRBV13 to TRBJ1-2, with no clear D. V shed 4 bases and J shed 3 bases, with 12 bases lying between them. CDR3 length: 14 residues. From germline, CDR1 is PRHDT and CDR2 FYEKMQ (reference sequence).

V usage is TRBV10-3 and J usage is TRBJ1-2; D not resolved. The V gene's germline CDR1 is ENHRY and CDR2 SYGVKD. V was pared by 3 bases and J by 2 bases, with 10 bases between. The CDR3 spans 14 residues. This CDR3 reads CAISDPAKNYGYTF. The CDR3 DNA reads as TGTGCCATCAGTGACCCAGCTAAAAACTATGGCTACACCTTC.

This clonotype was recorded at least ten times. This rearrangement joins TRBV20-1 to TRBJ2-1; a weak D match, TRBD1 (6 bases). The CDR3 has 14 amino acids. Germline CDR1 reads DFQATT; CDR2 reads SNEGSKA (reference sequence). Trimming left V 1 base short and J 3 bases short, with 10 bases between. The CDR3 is CSARGPGDYNEQFF. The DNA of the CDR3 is TGCAGTGCTAGAGGCCCAGGGGACTACAATGAGCAGTTCTTC.

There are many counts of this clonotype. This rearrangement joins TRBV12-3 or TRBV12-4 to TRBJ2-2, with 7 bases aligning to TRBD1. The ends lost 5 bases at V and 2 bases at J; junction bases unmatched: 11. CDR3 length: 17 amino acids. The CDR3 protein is CASSKGGASLNTGELFF. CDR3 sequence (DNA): TGTGCCAGCAGTAAAGGGGGCGCGTCCCTAAACACCGGGGAGCTGTTTTTT.

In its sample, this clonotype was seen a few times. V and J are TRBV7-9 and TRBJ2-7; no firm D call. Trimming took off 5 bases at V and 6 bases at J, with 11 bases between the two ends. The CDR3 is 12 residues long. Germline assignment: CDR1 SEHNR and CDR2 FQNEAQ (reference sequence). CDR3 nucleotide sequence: TGTGCCAGCAGCCTAACAATCGGCGAGCAGTACTTC. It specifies CASSLTIGEQYF.

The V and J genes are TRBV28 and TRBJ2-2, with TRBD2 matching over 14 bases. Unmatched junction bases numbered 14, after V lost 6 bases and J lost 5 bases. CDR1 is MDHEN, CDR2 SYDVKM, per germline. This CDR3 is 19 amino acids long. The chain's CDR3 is CASRHPPYGLAGGTGELFF. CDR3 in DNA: TGTGCCAGCAGGCACCCCCCCTATGGACTAGCGGGAGGAACCGGGGAGCTGTTTTTT.

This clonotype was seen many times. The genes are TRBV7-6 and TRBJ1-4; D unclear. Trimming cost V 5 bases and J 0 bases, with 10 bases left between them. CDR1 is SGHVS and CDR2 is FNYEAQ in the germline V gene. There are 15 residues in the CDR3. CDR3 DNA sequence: TGTGCCAGCAGCGCTAATGGGGCAACTAATGAAAAACTGTTTTTT. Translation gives CASSANGATNEKLFF.

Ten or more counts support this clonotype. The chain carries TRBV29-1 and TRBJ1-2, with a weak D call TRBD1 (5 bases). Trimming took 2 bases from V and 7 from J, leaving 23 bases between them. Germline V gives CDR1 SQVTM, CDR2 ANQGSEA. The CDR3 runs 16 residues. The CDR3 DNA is TGCAGCGTTGAAAAAGGGTCCCGGGGCCTAACCGGTGGCTACACCTTC. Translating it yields CSVEKGSRGLTGGYTF.

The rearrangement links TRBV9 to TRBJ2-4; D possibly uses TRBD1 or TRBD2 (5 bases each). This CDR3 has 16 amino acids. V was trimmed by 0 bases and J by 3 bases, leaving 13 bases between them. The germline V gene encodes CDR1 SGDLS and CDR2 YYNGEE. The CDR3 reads CASSVDFGGGKNIQYF. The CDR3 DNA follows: TGTGCCAGCAGCGTAGATTTCGGTGGGGGCAAAAACATTCAGTACTTC.

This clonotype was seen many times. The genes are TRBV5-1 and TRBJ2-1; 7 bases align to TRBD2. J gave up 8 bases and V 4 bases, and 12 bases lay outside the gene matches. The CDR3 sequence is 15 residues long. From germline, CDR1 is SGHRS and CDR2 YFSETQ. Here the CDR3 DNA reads TGCGCCAGCAGCACGGGGACTACCCTGTGGGATGAGCAGTTCTTC. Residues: CASSTGTTLWDEQFF.

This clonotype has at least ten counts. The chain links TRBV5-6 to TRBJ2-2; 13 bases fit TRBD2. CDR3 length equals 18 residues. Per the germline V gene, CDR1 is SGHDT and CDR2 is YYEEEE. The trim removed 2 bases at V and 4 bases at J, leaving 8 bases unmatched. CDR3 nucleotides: TGTGCCAGCAGCTTACCCGGGGGACTAGCGGGATTCACCGGGGAGCTGTTTTTT. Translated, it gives CASSLPGGLAGFTGELFF.

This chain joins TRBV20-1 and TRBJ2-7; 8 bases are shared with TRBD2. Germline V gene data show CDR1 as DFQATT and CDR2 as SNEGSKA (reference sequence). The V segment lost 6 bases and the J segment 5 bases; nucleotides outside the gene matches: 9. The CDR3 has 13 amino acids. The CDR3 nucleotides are TGCAGTGCCCCGACTAGCGAGGTCCACGAGCAGTACTTC. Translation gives CSAPTSEVHEQYF.

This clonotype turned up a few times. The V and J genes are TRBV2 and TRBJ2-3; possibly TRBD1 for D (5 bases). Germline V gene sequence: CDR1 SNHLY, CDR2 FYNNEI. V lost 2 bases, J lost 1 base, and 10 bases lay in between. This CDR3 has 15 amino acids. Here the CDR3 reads CASSEIMTGTDTQYF. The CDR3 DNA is TGTGCCAGCAGTGAAATAATGACAGGCACAGATACGCAGTATTTT.

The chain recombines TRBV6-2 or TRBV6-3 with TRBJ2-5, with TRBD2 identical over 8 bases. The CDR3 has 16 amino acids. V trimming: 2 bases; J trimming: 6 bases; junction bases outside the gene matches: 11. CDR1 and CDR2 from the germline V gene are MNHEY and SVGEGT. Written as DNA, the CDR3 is TGTGCCAGCAGTTACGGAGCGGGGGCCGCTAGGAAGACCCAGTACTTC. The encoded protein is CASSYGAGAARKTQYF.

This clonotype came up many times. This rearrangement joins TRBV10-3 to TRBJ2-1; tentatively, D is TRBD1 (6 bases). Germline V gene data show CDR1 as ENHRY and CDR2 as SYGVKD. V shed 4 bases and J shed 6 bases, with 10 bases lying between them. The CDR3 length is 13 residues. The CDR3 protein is CAISASGANEQFF. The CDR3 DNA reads TGTGCCATCAGTGCCTCAGGGGCCAATGAGCAGTTCTTC.

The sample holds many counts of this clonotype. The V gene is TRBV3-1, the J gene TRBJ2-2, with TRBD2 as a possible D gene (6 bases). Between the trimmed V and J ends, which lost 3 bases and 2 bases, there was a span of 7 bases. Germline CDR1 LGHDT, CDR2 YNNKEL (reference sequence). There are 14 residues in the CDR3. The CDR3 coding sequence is TGTGCCAGCAGCCAGGACTATAACACCGGGGAGCTGTTTTTT. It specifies CASSQDYNTGELFF.

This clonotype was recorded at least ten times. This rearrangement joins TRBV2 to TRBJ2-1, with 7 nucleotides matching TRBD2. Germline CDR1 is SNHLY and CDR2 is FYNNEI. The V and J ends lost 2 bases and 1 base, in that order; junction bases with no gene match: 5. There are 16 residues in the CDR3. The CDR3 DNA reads TGTGCCAGCAGTGAACGGGGAGGGCTGTCCTACAATGAGCAGTTCTTC. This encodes CASSERGGLSYNEQFF.

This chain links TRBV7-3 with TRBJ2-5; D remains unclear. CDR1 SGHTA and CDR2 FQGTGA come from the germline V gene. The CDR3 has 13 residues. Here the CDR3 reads CLSSLTHQETQYF. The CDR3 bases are TGTCTCAGCAGCTTAACTCACCAAGAGACCCAGTACTTC.

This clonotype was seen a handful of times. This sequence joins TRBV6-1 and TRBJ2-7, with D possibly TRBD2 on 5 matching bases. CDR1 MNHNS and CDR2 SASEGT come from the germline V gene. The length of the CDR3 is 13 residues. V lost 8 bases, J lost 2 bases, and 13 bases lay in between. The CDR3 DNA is TGTGCCAGCGCCGTCGGGATTGCCTACGAGCAGTACTTC. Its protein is CASAVGIAYEQYF.

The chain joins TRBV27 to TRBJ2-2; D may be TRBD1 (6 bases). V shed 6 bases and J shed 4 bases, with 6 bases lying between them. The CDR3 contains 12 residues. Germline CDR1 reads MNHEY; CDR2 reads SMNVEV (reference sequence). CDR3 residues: CASRTGTGELFF. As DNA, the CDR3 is TGTGCCAGCAGGACAGGCACCGGGGAGCTGTTTTTT.

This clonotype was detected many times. The CDR3 DNA sequence: TGTGCCAGCAGCCCCGAGGCGGGGCCTCACACAGATACGCAGTATTTT. Its translation is CASSPEAGPHTDTQYF. This chain joins TRBV27 and TRBJ2-3; possible D gene TRBD2, 6 bases. Germline V lookup: CDR1 MNHEY, CDR2 SMNVEV (reference sequence). Trimming stripped 6 bases from V and 2 bases from J, with 18 bases between. This CDR3 is 16 amino acids long.

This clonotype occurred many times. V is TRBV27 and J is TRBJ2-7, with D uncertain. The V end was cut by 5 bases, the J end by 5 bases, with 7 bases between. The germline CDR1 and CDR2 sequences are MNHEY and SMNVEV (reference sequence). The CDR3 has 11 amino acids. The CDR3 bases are TGTGCCAGCAGTACTAACGACGAGCAGTACTTC. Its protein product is CASSTNDEQYF.